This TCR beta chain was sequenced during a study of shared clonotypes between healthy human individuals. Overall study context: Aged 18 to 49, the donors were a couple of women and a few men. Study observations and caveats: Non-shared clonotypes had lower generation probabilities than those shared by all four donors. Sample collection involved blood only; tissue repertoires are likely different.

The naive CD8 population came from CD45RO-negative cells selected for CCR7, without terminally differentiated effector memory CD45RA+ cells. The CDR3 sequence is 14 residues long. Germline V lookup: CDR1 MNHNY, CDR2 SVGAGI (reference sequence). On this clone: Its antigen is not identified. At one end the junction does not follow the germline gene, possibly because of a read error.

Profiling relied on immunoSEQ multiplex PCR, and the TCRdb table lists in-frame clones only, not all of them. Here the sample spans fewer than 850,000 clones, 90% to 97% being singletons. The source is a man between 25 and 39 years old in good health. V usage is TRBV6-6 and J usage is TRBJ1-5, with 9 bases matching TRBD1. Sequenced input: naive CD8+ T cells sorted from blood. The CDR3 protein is CASRYSDRGQPQHF. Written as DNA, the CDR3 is TGTGCCAGCAGATACTCGGACAGGGGTCAGCCCCAGCATTTT.